This entry lists 5 T cell receptor beta chains sequenced from one sample in a study of cytomegalovirus exposure and HLA in healthy donors. Produced via immunoSEQ multiplex PCR; TCRdb's table is partial and in-frame only. Of more than 95,000 clones in the sample, 94% were seen once. Specimen: PBMCs. These TCRs come from a young woman in good health and CMV-seronegative.

The chain couples TRBV6-1 to TRBJ2-1; 10 bases agree with TRBD2. The V gene's germline CDR1 is MNHNS and CDR2 SASEGT. This CDR3 comprises 17 residues. After removal of 1 base from V and 10 bases from J, the junction contained 13 bases not matched to a gene. The DNA of the CDR3 is TGTGCCAGCAGTGAAGGGGCTAGCGGGAGAAAGGGGTCGGAGCAGTTCTTC. Protein sequence: CASSEGASGRKGSEQFF.

J is TRBJ2-7 and V is TRBV4-1; 11 bases are shared with TRBD2. Trimming took 3 bases from V and 7 from J; bases not matched to a gene: 8. CDR3 length equals 15 residues. Germline assignment: CDR1 MGHRA and CDR2 YSYEKL. CDR3 in amino acids: CASSHIAGGDKEQYF. Here the CDR3 DNA reads TGCGCCAGCAGCCATATAGCGGGAGGGGATAAAGAGCAGTACTTC.

The CDR3 reads CASSSRDSSSYEQYF. CDR3 in DNA: TGTGCCAGTAGTTCCCGGGACAGTAGCTCCTACGAGCAGTACTTC. The rearrangement uses TRBV19 and TRBJ2-7, with 7 bases that match TRBD1. V trimming: 5 bases; J trimming: 0 bases; junction bases outside the gene matches: 7. The CDR3 has 15 amino acids. CDR1 LNHDA and CDR2 SQIVND come from the germline V gene (reference sequence).

The J gene is TRBJ2-1, the V gene TRBV5-6, with D maybe TRBD2 (6 bases). This CDR3 has 18 residues. Germline V gene lookup returns CDR1 SGHDT and CDR2 YYEEEE. Trimming left V 1 base short and J 5 bases short, with 22 bases between. This CDR3 is CASSLWRGDLSSHNEQFF. DNA for the CDR3: TGTGCCAGCAGCTTGTGGAGGGGAGACCTCAGCTCACACAATGAGCAGTTCTTC.

The gene calls are TRBV28 and TRBJ1-5; the match to TRBD1 covers 10 bases. The CDR3 has 14 residues. The V gene end was trimmed by 5 bases and the J gene end by 4 bases; junction bases not matched to a gene: 2. Germline values: CDR1 MDHEN, CDR2 SYDVKM. CDR3 amino acids: CASSGTGDNQPQHF. The CDR3 DNA is TGTGCCAGCAGTGGGACAGGGGATAATCAGCCCCAGCATTTT.